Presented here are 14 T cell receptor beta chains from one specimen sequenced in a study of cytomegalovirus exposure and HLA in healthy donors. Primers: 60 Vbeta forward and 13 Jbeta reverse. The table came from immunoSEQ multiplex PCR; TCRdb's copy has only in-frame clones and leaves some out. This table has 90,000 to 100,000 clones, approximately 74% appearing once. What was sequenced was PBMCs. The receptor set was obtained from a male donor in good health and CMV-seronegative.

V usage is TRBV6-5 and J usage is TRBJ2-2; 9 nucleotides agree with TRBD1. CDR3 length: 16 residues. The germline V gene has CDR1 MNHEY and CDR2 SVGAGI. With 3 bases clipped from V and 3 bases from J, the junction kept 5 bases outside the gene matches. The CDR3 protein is CASSYGTGIYTGELFF. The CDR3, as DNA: TGTGCCAGCAGTTATGGGACAGGGATTTACACCGGGGAGCTGTTTTTT.

The CDR3 here is CASSLGDRTKANEKLFF. CDR3 nucleotide sequence: TGCGCCAGCAGCTTGGGGGACAGAACTAAAGCTAATGAAAAACTGTTTTTT. The V and J genes are TRBV5-1 and TRBJ1-4; 7 nucleotides match TRBD1. V was clipped by 0 bases and J by 3 bases; unmatched bases: 8. Germline V gene sequence: CDR1 SGHRS, CDR2 YFSETQ. The CDR3 runs 17 residues.

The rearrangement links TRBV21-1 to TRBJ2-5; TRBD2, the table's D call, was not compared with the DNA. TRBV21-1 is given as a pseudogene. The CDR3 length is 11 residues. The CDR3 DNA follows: TGTGCCAGCAGTCCGGAACTAGCGGTTTACTTC. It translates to CASSPELAVYF.

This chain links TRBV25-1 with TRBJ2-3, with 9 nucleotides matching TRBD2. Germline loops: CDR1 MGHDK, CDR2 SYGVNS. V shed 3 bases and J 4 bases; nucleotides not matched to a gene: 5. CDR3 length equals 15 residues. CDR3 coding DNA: TGTGCCAGCAGTGATGTGCGGGAGGGGGCAGATACGCAGTATTTT. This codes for CASSDVREGADTQYF.

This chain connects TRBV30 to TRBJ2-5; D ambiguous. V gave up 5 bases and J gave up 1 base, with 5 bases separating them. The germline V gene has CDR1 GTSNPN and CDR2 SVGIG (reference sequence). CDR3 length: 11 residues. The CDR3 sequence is CAWESQETQYF. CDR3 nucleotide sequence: TGTGCCTGGGAGTCCCAAGAGACCCAGTACTTC.

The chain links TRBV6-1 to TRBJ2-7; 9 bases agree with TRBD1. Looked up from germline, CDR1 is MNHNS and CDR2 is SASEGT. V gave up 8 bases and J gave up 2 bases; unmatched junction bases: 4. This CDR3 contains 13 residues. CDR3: CASEGQGAYEQYF. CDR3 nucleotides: TGTGCCAGCGAGGGACAGGGTGCCTACGAGCAGTACTTC.

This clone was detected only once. CDR3 loop: CASSLWGEGYEQYF. CDR3 DNA sequence: TGTGCCAGCAGCTTATGGGGGGAGGGTTACGAGCAGTACTTC. This chain uses TRBV7-6 with TRBJ2-5; 7 bases are shared with TRBD2. The J call is uncertain, as TRBJ2-7 better fits the DNA end. Germline CDR1 is SGHVS and CDR2 is FNYEAQ. This CDR3 has 14 residues.

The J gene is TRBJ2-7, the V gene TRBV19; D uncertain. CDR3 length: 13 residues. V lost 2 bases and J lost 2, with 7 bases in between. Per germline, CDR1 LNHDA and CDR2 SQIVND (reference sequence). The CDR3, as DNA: TGTGCCAGTAGTATAAAGCCAACCTACGAGCAGTACTTC. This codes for CASSIKPTYEQYF.

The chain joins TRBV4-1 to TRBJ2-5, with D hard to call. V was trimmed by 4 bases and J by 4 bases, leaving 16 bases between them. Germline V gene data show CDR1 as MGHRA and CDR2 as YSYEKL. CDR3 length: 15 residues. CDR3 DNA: TGCGCCAGCAGCCCTCGTGAGAGTTCCGGAGAGACCCAGTACTTC. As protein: CASSPRESSGETQYF.

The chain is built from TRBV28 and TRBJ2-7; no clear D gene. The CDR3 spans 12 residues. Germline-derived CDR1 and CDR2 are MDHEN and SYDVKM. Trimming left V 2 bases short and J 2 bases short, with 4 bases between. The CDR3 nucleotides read TGTGCCAGCAGTTTACCTCCCTACGAGCAGTACTTC. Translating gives CASSLPPYEQYF.

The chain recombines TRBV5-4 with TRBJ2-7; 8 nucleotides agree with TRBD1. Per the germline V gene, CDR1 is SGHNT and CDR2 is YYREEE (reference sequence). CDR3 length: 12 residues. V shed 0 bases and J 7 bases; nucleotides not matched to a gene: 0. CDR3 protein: CASSLGDREQYF. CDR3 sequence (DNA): TGTGCCAGCAGCTTGGGGGACAGGGAGCAGTACTTC.

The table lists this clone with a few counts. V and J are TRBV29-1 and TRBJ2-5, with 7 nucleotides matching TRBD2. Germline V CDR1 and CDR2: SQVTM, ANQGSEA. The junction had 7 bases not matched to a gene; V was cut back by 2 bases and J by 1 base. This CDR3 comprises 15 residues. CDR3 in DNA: TGCAGCGTTGAAAGTGGGGGGGGATTCCAAGAGACCCAGTACTTC. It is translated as CSVESGGGFQETQYF.

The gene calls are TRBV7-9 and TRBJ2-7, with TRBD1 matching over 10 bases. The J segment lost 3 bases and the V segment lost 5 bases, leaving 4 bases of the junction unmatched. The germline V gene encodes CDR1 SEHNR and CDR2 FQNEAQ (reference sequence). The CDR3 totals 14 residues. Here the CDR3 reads CASSAGTGDYEQYF. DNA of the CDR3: TGTGCCAGCAGCGCCGGGACAGGGGACTACGAGCAGTACTTC.

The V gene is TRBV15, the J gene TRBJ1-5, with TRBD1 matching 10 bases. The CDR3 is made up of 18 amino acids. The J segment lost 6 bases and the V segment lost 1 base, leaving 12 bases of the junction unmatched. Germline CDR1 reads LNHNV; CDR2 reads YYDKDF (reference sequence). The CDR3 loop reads CATSRARQGAGQGQPQHF. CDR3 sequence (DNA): TGTGCCACCAGCAGAGCCCGACAGGGGGCTGGACAAGGTCAGCCCCAGCATTTT.